This TCR beta chain appears in the sequencing data of a study of CD8+ T cells in alopecia areata. Study conclusions and caveats: Affected lesional scalp, above all in alopecia totalis/universalis, was more clonal than normal scalp. Expanded CD8+ clones among the top 100, and scalp clonality, were significantly decreased by tofacitinib. Patients shared TCRs less clearly than mice did, possibly for HLA-related reasons.

The sample's treatment: oral pan-JAK inhibitor, 5-10 mg twice daily. Sampling of alopecia areata patients yielded lesional scalp punch biopsies as well as peripheral blood. As concerns this clone: Its antigen remains unknown.

cDNA reverse transcribed from extracted RNA served as the sequencing template. Only in-frame clones appear in the TCRdb table, and some are missing; sequencing was by immunoSEQ multiplex PCR. The sample holds 80,000 or so clones, approximately 66% seen once. The CDR3 loop spans 15 amino acids. The V gene lost 0 bases and the J gene lost 4 bases, with 11 bases spanning the gap. CDR1 is MNHNS, CDR2 SASEGT, per germline. The sequencing used CD8+ T cells sorted from blood, collected at week 24, from a patient treated with tofacitinib. This sequence joins TRBV6-1 and TRBJ2-3, with D possibly matching TRBD2 (6 bases). This TCR was sampled from a human donor with alopecia areata. The DNA for the CDR3 is TGTGCCAGCAGTGAAGCCCCAAGCGGGTCAGATACGCAGTATTTT. Protein product: CASSEAPSGSDTQYF.